This T cell receptor beta chain was recorded in a study of blood T cell repertoires in COVID-19. TCRdb keeps only in-frame clones here, not all; method: immunoSEQ multiplex PCR. The data hold approximately 130,000 clones, with around nine tenths observed a single time. The trim removed 5 bases at V and 5 bases at J, leaving 3 bases unmatched. Germline V gene lookup returns CDR1 SGHTA and CDR2 FQGNSA. The CDR3 has 15 amino acids. The chain carries TRBV7-2 and TRBJ2-2, with 12 bases aligning to TRBD2. The TCR was taken from a man aged 45-65 years with acute or convalescent COVID-19. Source material: peripheral blood. CDR3 protein: CASSPGLAGTGELFF. In DNA form, the CDR3 reads TGTGCCAGCAGCCCTGGACTAGCGGGGACCGGGGAGCTGTTTTTT.